This T cell receptor beta chain was observed in a study of blood T cell repertoires in COVID-19. Study as a whole: In each case, the material was cDNA or gDNA derived from T cells, B-cell-depleted T cells, or PBMCs.

The CDR3 loop spans 13 amino acids. V lost 8 bases to trimming and J lost 3 bases, with 8 bases between them. CDR1 is MNHEY and CDR2 is SMNVEV in the germline V gene (reference sequence). Per the original methods: By means of reference gene primer amplification, nucleated cell counts were estimated. Sequencing was performed with immunoSEQ multiplex PCR; in TCRdb, only in-frame clones are kept and a portion is missing. The V and J calls and the clone size are those of that table, but D and trimming were determined from the DNA. The table lists 96,000 or so clones, 81% of them singletons. The TCR originated in a man aged 80 or over with COVID-19, enrolled during active disease. The chain uses TRBV27 and TRBJ2-6; maybe TRBD1 (5 bases). Sample: peripheral blood. The CDR3 coding sequence is TGTGCCAGCGGAAGGGGTGGGGCCAACGTCCTGACTTTC. Protein: CASGRGGANVLTF.